The next 11 T cell receptor beta chains were all read from a single sample in a study of blood T cell repertoires in COVID-19. Sequencing used immunoSEQ multiplex PCR; TCRdb keeps in-frame clones, though not all of them. Among approximately 90,000 clones listed, around 86% were seen once. Sequencing was done on a sample of peripheral blood. All receptors come from an elderly woman with acute or convalescent COVID-19.

The V gene is TRBV12-5, the J gene TRBJ1-5; the match to TRBD1 covers 11 bases. The CDR3 sequence is 19 residues long. Germline V gene sequence: CDR1 LGHNT, CDR2 FRNRAP. V was clipped by 6 bases and J by 2 bases; unmatched bases: 15. The CDR3 bases are TGTGCTAGTGGCTTTGAGGGACAGGGGGAAAAAAGAGGCAATCAGCCCCAGCATTTT. Encoded protein: CASGFEGQGEKRGNQPQHF.

The rearrangement uses TRBV7-8 and TRBJ2-1, with 8 bases identical to TRBD1. V trimming: 5 bases; J trimming: 8 bases; junction bases outside the gene matches: 5. The CDR3 runs to 13 residues. The germline V gene encodes CDR1 SGHVS and CDR2 FQNEAQ. The CDR3 DNA reads TGTGCCAGCAGCGGTCGGGGACAGGATGAGCAGTTCTTC. It codes for CASSGRGQDEQFF.

The CDR3 nucleotides are TGTGCCAGCAGCGTAGGGGGCGCTAGCACAGATACGCAGTATTTT. Its protein product is CASSVGGASTDTQYF. This sequence joins TRBV5-4 and TRBJ2-3, with 7 bases identical to TRBD1. V trimming: 4 bases; J trimming: 0 bases; junction bases outside the gene matches: 5. The CDR3 covers 15 residues. CDR1 is SGHNT, CDR2 YYREEE, per germline (reference sequence).

This clone was detected only a few times. This chain connects TRBV19 to TRBJ2-3; weak D call: TRBD2 (6 bases). Germline CDR1 and CDR2: LNHDA and SQIVND (reference sequence). The CDR3 totals 13 residues. Between the trimmed V and J ends, which lost 6 bases and 1 base, there was a span of 8 bases. CDR3 nucleotide sequence: TGTGCCAGTAGGGCTAGCGGCACAGATACGCAGTATTTT. It codes for CASRASGTDTQYF. The complete variable domain, with remaining parts taken from reference TRBV19 and TRBJ2-3, reads DGGITQSPKYLFRKEGQNVTLSCEQNLNHDAMYWYRQDPGQGLRLIYYSQIVNDFQKGDIAEGYSVSREKKESFPLTVTSAQKNPTAFYLCASRASGTDTQYFGPGTRLTVL.

The chain recombines TRBV19 with TRBJ2-2, with 7 bases lining up with TRBD2. J gave up 7 bases and V 7 bases, and 9 bases lay outside the gene matches. CDR1 and CDR2 (germline): LNHDA, SQIVND (reference sequence). CDR3 length equals 14 residues. CDR3 residues: CASIQAGLGGELFF. The CDR3 DNA reads TGTGCCAGTATACAAGCGGGATTAGGCGGGGAGCTGTTTTTT.

This chain links TRBV6-6 with TRBJ1-3; D may be TRBD1 (6 bases). In germline, CDR1 is MNHNY, CDR2 SVGAGI (reference sequence). Deletions cut 5 bases from V and 1 base from J, with 9 bases between. This CDR3 has 14 residues. CDR3 in amino acids: CASSAGTSGNTIYF. The CDR3 DNA follows: TGTGCCAGCAGTGCCGGGACATCTGGAAACACCATATATTTT.

This chain joins TRBV2 and TRBJ2-6, with 7 positions matching TRBD1. From germline, CDR1 is SNHLY and CDR2 FYNNEI. The CDR3 runs to 15 residues. With V trimmed by 7 bases and J by 0 bases, 3 bases remained unmatched. CDR3 region: CASNRDSSGANVLTF. CDR3 DNA: TGTGCCAGCAACCGGGACAGCTCTGGGGCCAACGTCCTGACTTTC. Complete variable domain (other parts from reference TRBV2 and TRBJ2-6): EPEVTQTPSHQVTQMGQEVILRCVPISNHLYFYWYRQILGQKVEFLVSFYNNEISEKSEIFDDQFSVERPDGSNFTLKIRSTKLEDSAMYFCASNRDSSGANVLTFGAGSRLTVL.

V usage is TRBV30 and J usage is TRBJ1-1; D ambiguous. Germline assignment: CDR1 GTSNPN and CDR2 SVGIG (reference sequence). This CDR3 region has 13 residues. The ends were cut back, 3 bases at V and 1 base at J, with 9 bases in the middle. CDR3 residues: CAWRANKNTEAFF. CDR3 DNA sequence: TGTGCCTGGAGGGCAAACAAGAACACTGAAGCTTTCTTT.

CDR3 residues: CASSLRDSGNTIYF. The CDR3 nucleotides are TGCGCCAGCAGCTTAAGAGACTCTGGAAACACCATATATTTT. The V gene is TRBV5-1, the J gene TRBJ1-3; D remains ambiguous. Germline V gene sequence: CDR1 SGHRS, CDR2 YFSETQ. The CDR3 extends over 14 amino acids. V lost 2 bases, J lost 0 bases, and 6 bases lay in between.

This rearrangement joins TRBV2 to TRBJ2-7, with 12 bases matching TRBD1. V shed 3 bases and J 4 bases; nucleotides not matched to a gene: 10. The CDR3 is 17 amino acids. Germline assignment: CDR1 SNHLY and CDR2 FYNNEI. The CDR3 here is CASSDPMGQGALYEQYF. The DNA for the CDR3 is TGTGCCAGCAGTGACCCCATGGGACAGGGGGCTTTGTACGAGCAGTACTTC. Filled out from reference TRBV2 and TRBJ2-7, the complete variable domain reads EPEVTQTPSHQVTQMGQEVILRCVPISNHLYFYWYRQILGQKVEFLVSFYNNEISEKSEIFDDQFSVERPDGSNFTLKIRSTKLEDSAMYFCASSDPMGQGALYEQYFGPGTRLTVT.

V is TRBV30 and J is TRBJ1-1; tentatively, D is TRBD1 (6 bases). CDR1 GTSNPN and CDR2 SVGIG come from the germline V gene (reference sequence). CDR3 length: 16 residues. The V end was cut by 2 bases, the J end by 0 bases, with 16 bases between. CDR3 protein: CAWSPRIGQMNTEAFF. CDR3 nucleotide sequence: TGTGCCTGGAGTCCCCGGATTGGACAGATGAACACTGAAGCTTTCTTT.